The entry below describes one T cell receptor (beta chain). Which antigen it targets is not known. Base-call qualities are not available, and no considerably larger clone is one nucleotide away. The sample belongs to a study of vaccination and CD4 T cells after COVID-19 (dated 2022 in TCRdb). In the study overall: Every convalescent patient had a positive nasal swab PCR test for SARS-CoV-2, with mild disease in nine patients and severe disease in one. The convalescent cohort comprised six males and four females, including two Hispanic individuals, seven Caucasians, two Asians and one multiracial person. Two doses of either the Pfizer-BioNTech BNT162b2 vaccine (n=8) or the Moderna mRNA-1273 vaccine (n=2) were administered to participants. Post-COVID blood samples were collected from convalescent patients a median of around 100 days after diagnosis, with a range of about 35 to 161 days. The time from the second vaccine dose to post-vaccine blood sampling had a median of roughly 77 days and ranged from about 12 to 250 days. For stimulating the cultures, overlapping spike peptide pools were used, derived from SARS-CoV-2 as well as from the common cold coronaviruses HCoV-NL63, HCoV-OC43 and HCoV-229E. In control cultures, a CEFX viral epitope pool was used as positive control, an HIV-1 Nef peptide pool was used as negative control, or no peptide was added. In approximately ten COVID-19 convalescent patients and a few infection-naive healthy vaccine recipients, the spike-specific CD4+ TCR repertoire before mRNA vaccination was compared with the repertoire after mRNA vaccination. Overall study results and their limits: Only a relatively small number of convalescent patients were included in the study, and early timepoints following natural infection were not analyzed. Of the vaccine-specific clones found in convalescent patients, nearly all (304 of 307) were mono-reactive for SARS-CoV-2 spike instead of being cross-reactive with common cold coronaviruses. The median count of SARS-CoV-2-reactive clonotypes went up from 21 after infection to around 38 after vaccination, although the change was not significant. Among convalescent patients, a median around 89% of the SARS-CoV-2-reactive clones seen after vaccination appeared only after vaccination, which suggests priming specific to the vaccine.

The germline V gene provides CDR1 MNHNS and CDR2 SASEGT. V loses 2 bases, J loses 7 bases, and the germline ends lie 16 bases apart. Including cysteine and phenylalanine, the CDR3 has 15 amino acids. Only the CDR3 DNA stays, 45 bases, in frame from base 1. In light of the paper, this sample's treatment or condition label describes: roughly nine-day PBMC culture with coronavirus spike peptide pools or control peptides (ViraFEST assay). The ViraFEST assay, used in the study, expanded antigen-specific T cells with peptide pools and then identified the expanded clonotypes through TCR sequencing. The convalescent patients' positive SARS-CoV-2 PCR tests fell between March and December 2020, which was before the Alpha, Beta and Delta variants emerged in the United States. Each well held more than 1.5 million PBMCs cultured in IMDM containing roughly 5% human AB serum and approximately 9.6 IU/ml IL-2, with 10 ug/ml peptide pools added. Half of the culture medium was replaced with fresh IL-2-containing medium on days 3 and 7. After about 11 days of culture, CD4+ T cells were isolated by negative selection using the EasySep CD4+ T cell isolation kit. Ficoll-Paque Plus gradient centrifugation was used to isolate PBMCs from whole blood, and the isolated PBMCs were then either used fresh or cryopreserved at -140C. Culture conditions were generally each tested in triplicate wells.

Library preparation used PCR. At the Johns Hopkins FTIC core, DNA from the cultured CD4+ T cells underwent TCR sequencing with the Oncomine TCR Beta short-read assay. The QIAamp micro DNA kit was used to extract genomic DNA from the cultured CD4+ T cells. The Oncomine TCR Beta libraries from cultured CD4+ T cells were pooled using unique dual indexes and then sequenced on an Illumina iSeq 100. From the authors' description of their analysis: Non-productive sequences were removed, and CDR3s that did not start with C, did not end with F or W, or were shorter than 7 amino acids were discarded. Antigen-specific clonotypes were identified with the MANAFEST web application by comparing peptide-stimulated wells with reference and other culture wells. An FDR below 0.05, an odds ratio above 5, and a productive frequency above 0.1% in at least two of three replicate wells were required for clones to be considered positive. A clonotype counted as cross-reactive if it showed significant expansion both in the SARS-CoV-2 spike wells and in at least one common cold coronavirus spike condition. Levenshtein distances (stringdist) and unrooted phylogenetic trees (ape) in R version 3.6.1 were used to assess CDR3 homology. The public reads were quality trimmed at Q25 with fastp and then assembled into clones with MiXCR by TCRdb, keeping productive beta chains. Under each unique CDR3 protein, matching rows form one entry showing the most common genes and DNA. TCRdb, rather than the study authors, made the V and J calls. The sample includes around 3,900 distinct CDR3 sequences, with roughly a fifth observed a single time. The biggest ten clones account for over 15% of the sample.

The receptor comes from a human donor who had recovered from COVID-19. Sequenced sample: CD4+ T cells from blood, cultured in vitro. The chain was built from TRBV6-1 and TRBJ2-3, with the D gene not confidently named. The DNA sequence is TGTGCCAGCAGTGAAATGGGTCAAGGCTTGTATACGCAGTATTTT. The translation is CASSEMGQGLYTQYF.